This T cell receptor beta chain appears in the sequencing data of a study of blood T cell repertoires in COVID-19. Study-level background: Researchers got acute and convalescent COVID-19 samples from the United States, Italy and Spain. From T cells, B-cell-depleted T cells, or PBMCs came the material, which was cDNA or gDNA.

The CDR3 is 11 residues long. Germline V gene lookup returns CDR1 SNHLY and CDR2 FYNNEI. V dropped 6 bases and J dropped 5 bases, with 8 bases sitting between them. In this sample, this clone turned up once. The authors' processing: Reference gene primer amplification gave nucleated cell count estimates. Clones were sequenced by immunoSEQ multiplex PCR, and TCRdb holds only the in-frame ones, with some missing. V, J and clone size are taken as reported in that table, and D and trimming were inferred from the DNA itself. The repertoire consists of 130,000 to 150,000 clones, with 80% to 90% occurring once and the leading ten covering roughly 1.6%.

The chain couples TRBV2 to TRBJ2-7, with D hard to call. This TCR was sampled from a woman aged 45 to 65 with acute or convalescent COVID-19. The sequenced sample was peripheral blood. CDR3: CASSDDNEQYF. In nucleotides, the CDR3 is TGTGCCAGCAGCGACGACAACGAGCAGTACTTC.